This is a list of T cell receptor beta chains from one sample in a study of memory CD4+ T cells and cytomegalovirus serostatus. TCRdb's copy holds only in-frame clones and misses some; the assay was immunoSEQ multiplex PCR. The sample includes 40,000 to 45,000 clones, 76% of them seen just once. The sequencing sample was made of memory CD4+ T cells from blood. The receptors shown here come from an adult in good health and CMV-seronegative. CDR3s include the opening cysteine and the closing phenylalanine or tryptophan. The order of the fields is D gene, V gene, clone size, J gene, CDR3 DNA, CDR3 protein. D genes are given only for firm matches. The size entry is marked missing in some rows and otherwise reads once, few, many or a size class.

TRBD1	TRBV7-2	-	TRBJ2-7	TGTGCCAGCAGCACCAAGGACAGGGGAAGGTACGAGCAGTACTTC	CASSTKDRGRYEQYF
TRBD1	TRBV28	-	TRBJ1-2	TGTGCCAGCAGCTACGCCCGGGACAGCGGGTGGGATGGCTACACCTTC	CASSYARDSGWDGYTF
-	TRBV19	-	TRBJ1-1	TGTGCCAGTAGGCCGCAGGGTGGGAACACTGAAGCTTTCTTT	CASRPQGGNTEAFF
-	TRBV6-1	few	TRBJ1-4	TGTGCCAGTCAGGACGGTCCTTCAAATGAAAAACTGTTTTTT	CASQDGPSNEKLFF
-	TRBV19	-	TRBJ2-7	TGTGCCAGTAGTTTCGGATCCTACGAGCAGTACTTC	CASSFGSYEQYF
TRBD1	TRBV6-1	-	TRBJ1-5	TGTGCCAGCAGTGAATGGGGACAGCCGAATCAGCCCCAGCATTTT	CASSEWGQPNQPQHF
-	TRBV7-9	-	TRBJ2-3	TGTGCCAGCAGCTTATCATCGGGCACAGATACGCAGTATTTT	CASSLSSGTDTQYF
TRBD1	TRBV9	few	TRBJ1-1	TGTGCCAGCAGCGCGGGACAGGGTTGGACTGAAGCTTTCTTT	CASSAGQGWTEAFF
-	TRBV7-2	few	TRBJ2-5	TGTGCCAGCAGCTTTTTACCTCAAGAGACCCAGTACTTC	CASSFLPQETQYF
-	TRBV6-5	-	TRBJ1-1	TGTGCCAGCAGTTACATAGGTGTGAACACTGAAGCTTTCTTT	CASSYIGVNTEAFF
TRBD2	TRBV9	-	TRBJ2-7	TGTGCCAGCATGAAGGGAGGGTGGACCTACGAGCAGTACTTC	CASMKGGWTYEQYF
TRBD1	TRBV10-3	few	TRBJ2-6	TGTGCCCTCGGGACAGATGGCTCTGGGGCCAACGTCCTGACTTTC	CALGTDGSGANVLTF
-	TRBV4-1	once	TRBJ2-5	TGCGCCAGCAGCCAAGAGCGGGAGACCCAGTACTTC	CASSQERETQYF
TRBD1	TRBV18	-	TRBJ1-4	TGTGCCAGCTCACGGCCGGGACAGGGAAGTGAAAAACTGTTTTTT	CASSRPGQGSEKLFF
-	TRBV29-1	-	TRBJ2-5	TGCAGCGTTGGAGGGTGGGAGACCCAGTACTTC	CSVGGWETQYF
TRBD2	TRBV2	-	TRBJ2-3	TGTGCCAGCAGCGGGACTAGCGGAAGCACAGATACGCAGTATTTT	CASSGTSGSTDTQYF
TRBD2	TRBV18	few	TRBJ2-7	TGTGCCAGCTCACCACCGGAGACGGGAGGGGACTACGAGCAGTACTTC	CASSPPETGGDYEQYF
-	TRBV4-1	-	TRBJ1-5	TGCGCCAGCAGCCAAGGCCCCCCAATTTATAGCAATCAGCCCCAGCATTTT	CASSQGPPIYSNQPQHF
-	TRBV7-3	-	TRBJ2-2	TGTGCCAGCAGCAGGAACCCGGGACACCAAACCGGGGAGCTGTTTTTT	CASSRNPGHQTGELFF
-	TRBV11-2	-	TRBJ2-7	TGTGCCAGCAGCGTGGGATTATCACTAGGTTACGAGCAGTACTTC	CASSVGLSLGYEQYF
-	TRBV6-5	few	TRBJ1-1	TGTGCCAGCAGTTACGCAGCAAAAGCTTTCTTT	CASSYAAKAFF
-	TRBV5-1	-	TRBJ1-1	TGCGCCAGCAGCTCCCCGAGGGGGAGTTTGTCAAAGGCGAAAGCTTTCTTT	CASSSPRGSLSKAKAFF
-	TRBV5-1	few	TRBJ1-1	TGCGCCAGCAGCTTAGGGACAACGACTGAAGCTTTCTTT	CASSLGTTTEAFF
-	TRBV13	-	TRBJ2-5	TGTGCCAGCAGCTTTACTAATAGGAGAGAGACCCAGTACTTC	CASSFTNRRETQYF
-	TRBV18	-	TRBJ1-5	TGTGCCAGCTCACCTCTCCGGGGGAGCAATCAGCCCCAGCATTTT	CASSPLRGSNQPQHF
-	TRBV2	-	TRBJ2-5	TGTGCCAGCAGTGATTCGGCGGGGGCGCGGGAGACCCAGTACTTC	CASSDSAGARETQYF